The 14 T cell receptor beta chains below come from one sample, sequenced in a study of blood T cell repertoires in COVID-19. Clones were read by immunoSEQ multiplex PCR, and TCRdb kept only the in-frame ones, dropping some. The data contain 200,000 to 300,000 clones, around four fifths of them seen just once; the ten biggest clones take up 4% to 4.5%. Sequencing used peripheral blood. These receptors were collected from a man between 60 and 75 years old with acute or convalescent COVID-19.

This chain connects TRBV18 to TRBJ1-2, with 8 bases lining up with TRBD1. The germline gives CDR1 KGHSH, CDR2 LQKENI. V lost 3 bases, J lost 6 bases, and 9 bases stayed unmatched. This CDR3 comprises 15 residues. The CDR3 coding sequence is TGTGCCAGCTCACCGGTAGACAGGGGAGTGGATGGCTACACCTTC. It encodes CASSPVDRGVDGYTF.

The V and J genes are TRBV5-1 and TRBJ1-6; D possibly corresponds to TRBD1 (6 bases). CDR3 size: 15 residues. Germline CDR1 reads SGHRS; CDR2 reads YFSETQ. Trimming removed 3 bases at V and 10 bases at J, with 17 bases between. CDR3 sequence reads: CASSSEGTKGSPLHF. The DNA of the CDR3 is TGCGCCAGCAGCTCCGAGGGGACAAAGGGATCACCCCTCCACTTT.

The rearrangement joins TRBV5-1 to TRBJ1-2, with D possibly being TRBD1 (5 bases). Trimming took 4 bases from V and 6 from J, leaving 19 bases between them. The CDR3 consists of 15 residues. Per germline, CDR1 SGHRS and CDR2 YFSETQ. The CDR3 here is CASSRPETKGDGYTF. CDR3 bases: TGCGCCAGCAGCCGGCCGGAGACGAAAGGGGATGGCTACACCTTC.

The chain joins TRBV9 to TRBJ2-7; the D is unclear. The germline V and J ends were trimmed by 4 bases and 0 bases, with 14 bases remaining between them. The CDR3 is 15 amino acids. Germline values: CDR1 SGDLS, CDR2 YYNGEE. CDR3 coding DNA: TGTGCCAGCAGCCCTCAGAACGTCAGCTCCTACGAGCAGTACTTC. It specifies CASSPQNVSSYEQYF.

J is TRBJ2-7 and V is TRBV7-2; TRBD1 might be the D (6 bases). This CDR3 contains 13 residues. V lost 4 bases and J 10 bases, leaving 17 bases between the germline ends. Germline V gene lookup returns CDR1 SGHTA and CDR2 FQGNSA. The CDR3 region is CASSSIGYRAQYF. CDR3 DNA sequence: TGTGCCAGCAGCTCAATCGGTTACAGGGCCCAGTACTTC.

The genes are TRBV6-1 and TRBJ2-3, with 14 bases that match TRBD2. The length of the CDR3 is 17 residues. The germline V gene encodes CDR1 MNHNS and CDR2 SASEGT. V lost 3 bases and J lost 6; bases outside the gene matches: 8. The CDR3: CASSDRRGLAGVDTQYF. The CDR3 nucleotides are TGTGCCAGCAGTGACCGGAGGGGACTAGCGGGGGTGGATACGCAGTATTTT.

About this clone: Other DNA sequences in this sample translate to the same CDR3. The chain is built from TRBV18 and TRBJ2-3, with TRBD2 matching 12 bases. From germline, CDR1 is KGHSH and CDR2 LQKENI. CDR3 length equals 15 residues. V lost 0 bases to trimming and J lost 6 bases; unmatched junction nucleotides: 1. CDR3 in DNA: TGTGCCAGCTCACCACCGGGGACTAGCGGGGATACGCAGTATTTT. Translating gives CASSPPGTSGDTQYF.

The chain employs TRBV7-9 and TRBJ1-1; D unresolved. V lost 2 bases to trimming and J lost 12 bases, with 19 bases between them. The germline CDR1 and CDR2 sequences are SEHNR and FQNEAQ (reference sequence). The CDR3 sequence is 14 residues long. The DNA of the CDR3 is TGTGCCAGCAGCTTATCCGCGGAGGTTCCGGGGTCTTTCTTT. Its translation is CASSLSAEVPGSFF.

This clone was observed many times. The chain couples TRBV13 to TRBJ2-7, with D unresolved. The CDR3 consists of 13 residues. Germline-derived CDR1 and CDR2 are PRHDT and FYEKMQ (reference sequence). Trimming cost V 3 bases and J 7 bases, with 13 bases left between them. CDR3 DNA: TGTGCCAGCAGCTTCCTGGCCCTTGGTGAGCAGTACTTC. The encoded protein is CASSFLALGEQYF.

The chain links TRBV19 to TRBJ1-1; TRBD1 is a possible D gene (5 bases). V was cut by 2 bases and J by 4 bases, with 14 bases left in between. The V gene's germline CDR1 is LNHDA and CDR2 SQIVND (reference sequence). This CDR3 is built from 15 residues. The CDR3 protein is CASSIPSGGITEAFF. The DNA for the CDR3 is TGTGCCAGTAGTATACCTAGCGGGGGAATCACTGAAGCTTTCTTT.

The chain carries TRBV4-1 and TRBJ2-2, with 11 nucleotides matching TRBD1. After removal of 4 bases from V and 6 bases from J, the junction contained 10 bases not matched to a gene. The length of the CDR3 is 17 residues. Germline V gene lookup returns CDR1 MGHRA and CDR2 YSYEKL. CDR3 DNA sequence: TGCGCCAGCAGCCGCCAAGGGACAGGGGGATCCCCCGGGGAGCTGTTTTTT. Residues: CASSRQGTGGSPGELFF.

The chain carries TRBV7-2 and TRBJ2-6; possibly TRBD1 for D (5 bases). CDR3 length equals 16 residues. CDR1 is SGHTA and CDR2 is FQGNSA in the germline V gene. The germline V and J ends were trimmed by 6 bases and 0 bases, with 12 bases remaining between them. The CDR3 here is CASSWQGTSGANVLTF. As DNA, the CDR3 is TGTGCCAGCAGTTGGCAGGGAACCTCTGGGGCCAACGTCCTGACTTTC.

The chain combines TRBV12-3 or TRBV12-4 with TRBJ1-2; tentatively, D is TRBD1 (5 bases). This CDR3 contains 13 residues. The V and J ends lost 5 bases and 8 bases respectively, with 15 bases between them. The CDR3 loop is CASSQGLSLGYTF. CDR3 in DNA: TGTGCCAGCAGTCAGGGTCTCTCACTCGGCTACACCTTC.

This rearrangement joins TRBV5-4 to TRBJ2-3, with 11 bases identical to TRBD2. Germline values: CDR1 SGHNT, CDR2 YYREEE (reference sequence). J lost 4 bases, V lost 0 bases, and 7 bases had no gene match. CDR3 length equals 17 residues. The CDR3 region is CASSLVAGGPRADTQYF. The CDR3 bases are TGTGCCAGCAGCTTGGTAGCGGGAGGGCCAAGGGCAGATACGCAGTATTTT.